These 7 T cell receptor beta chains were all obtained from the same sample, sequenced in a study of blood T cell repertoires in COVID-19. The method was immunoSEQ multiplex PCR; TCRdb's version includes in-frame clones alone and lacks a portion of them. The table has 200,000 or so clones, under 90% seen once. Specimen: peripheral blood. These receptor sequences come from a man aged 55 to 69 who had recovered from COVID-19.

This chain joins TRBV30 and TRBJ2-6; the match to TRBD2 covers 8 bases. The V and J ends lost 0 bases and 2 bases, in that order; junction bases with no gene match: 0. This CDR3 has 15 amino acids. Germline CDR1 and CDR2: GTSNPN and SVGIG (reference sequence). CDR3 loop: CAWSVLAAGANVLTF. CDR3 in DNA: TGTGCCTGGAGTGTACTAGCGGCTGGGGCCAACGTCCTGACTTTC.

This sequence joins TRBV5-1 and TRBJ2-2; TRBD1 agrees at 9 bases. The germline CDR1 and CDR2 sequences are SGHRS and YFSETQ. There are 15 residues in the CDR3. Trimming removed 4 bases from V and 6 bases from J; junction bases left unmatched: 7. CDR3 amino acids: CASSPTGGSAGELFF. For the CDR3, the DNA is TGCGCCAGCAGCCCTACAGGGGGCTCAGCCGGGGAGCTGTTTTTT.

The chain couples TRBV7-6 to TRBJ2-2, with 9 bases identical to TRBD2. The CDR3 is 20 amino acids. V shed 1 base and J 5 bases; nucleotides not matched to a gene: 17. Germline CDR1 and CDR2: SGHVS and FNYEAQ. The CDR3 DNA reads as TGTGCCAGCAGCTTAGACTCCGCGGGGGGGTTCGGCGGCTGGACCGGGGAGCTGTTTTTT. It yields the protein CASSLDSAGGFGGWTGELFF.

In DNA form, the CDR3 reads TGTGCCAGCAGCTTGAAATCGGGACAACACACCGGGGAGCTGTTTTTT. Translated: CASSLKSGQHTGELFF. This chain connects TRBV5-6 to TRBJ2-2, with TRBD1 as a possible D gene (6 bases). CDR1 SGHDT and CDR2 YYEEEE come from the germline V gene. The CDR3 covers 16 residues. The germline V and J ends were trimmed by 1 base and 3 bases, with 13 bases remaining between them.

The chain is built from TRBV4-3 and TRBJ1-6; 7 nucleotides match TRBD1. The germline V gene encodes CDR1 LGHNA and CDR2 YSLEER. This CDR3 region has 16 residues. The J segment lost 7 bases and the V segment lost 0 bases, leaving 6 bases of the junction unmatched. The chain's CDR3 is CASSQEITGVNSPLHF. CDR3 nucleotide sequence: TGCGCCAGCAGCCAAGAAATCACAGGGGTCAATTCACCCCTCCACTTT.

This clone was found once. This chain connects TRBV2 to TRBJ2-7; 9 bases match TRBD1. Losses at the gene ends were 7 bases for V and 7 bases for J; bases not matched to a gene: 17. This CDR3 comprises 16 residues. Germline V gene data show CDR1 as SNHLY and CDR2 as FYNNEI. CDR3 region: CASTGTGSPGWREQYF. Written as DNA, the CDR3 is TGTGCCAGCACCGGGACAGGGTCCCCGGGGTGGCGGGAGCAGTACTTC.

The V gene is TRBV29-1, the J gene TRBJ2-3; 8 positions agree with TRBD2. V shed 4 bases, J shed 3 bases, and the junction held 21 bases outside the gene matches. Germline CDR1 reads SQVTM; CDR2 reads ANQGSEA. The CDR3 is made up of 19 amino acids. The CDR3 DNA follows: TGCAGCGTTGTCTGGGGGGGGTTACTAGCGGAGTTTGGGACAGATACGCAGTATTTT. Its protein product is CSVVWGGLLAEFGTDTQYF.